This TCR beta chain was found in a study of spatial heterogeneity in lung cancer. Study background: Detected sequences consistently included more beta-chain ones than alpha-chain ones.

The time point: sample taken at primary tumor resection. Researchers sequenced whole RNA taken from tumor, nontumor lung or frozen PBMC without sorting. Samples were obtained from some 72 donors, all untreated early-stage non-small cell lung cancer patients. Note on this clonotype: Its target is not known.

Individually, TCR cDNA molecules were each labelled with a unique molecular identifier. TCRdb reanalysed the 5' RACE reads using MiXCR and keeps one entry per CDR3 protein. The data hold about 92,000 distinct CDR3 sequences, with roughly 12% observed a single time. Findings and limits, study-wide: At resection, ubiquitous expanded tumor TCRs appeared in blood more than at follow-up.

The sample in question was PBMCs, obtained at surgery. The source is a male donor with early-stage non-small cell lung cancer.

The CDR3 loop is CASSLAHYNEQFF. CDR3 DNA sequence: TGCGCCAGCAGCTTGGCCCACTACAATGAGCAGTTCTTC. The gene calls are TRBV5-1 and TRBJ2-1; D not certain. Germline V gives CDR1 SGHRS, CDR2 YFSETQ. Trimming removed 0 bases from V and 3 bases from J, with 4 bases in between. The CDR3 sequence is 13 residues long.